Many counts were recorded for the clone carrying this T cell receptor (beta chain). Its antigen is as yet unknown. Genomic DNA served as template for TCR beta VDJ and CDR3 profiling. TCRdb recomputed calls from the reads with MiXCR, one row per CDR3 protein. The sample yields 100,000 to 150,000 distinct CDR3 sequences, about 43% seen once. Sequencing was done on patients that had shown CD8+CD57+ cell expansion by flow cytometry. The data belong to a study of CD8+CD57+ T cells in acquired aplastic anemia. About the research overall: CD4+ and CD8+ cells, once sorted, gave DNA averaging roughly 3 ug.

Study-wide results and limits: In common between the patients and the controls were more than 25 CD8+ CDR3 sequences.

The trim removed 9 bases at V and 1 base at J, leaving 9 bases unmatched. There are 16 residues in the CDR3. The germline CDR1 and CDR2 sequences are MNHNS and SASEGT. Sample: sorted CD4+, CD8+, or CD8+CD57+ T cells (not recorded which) from PBMCs. The origin of this receptor is a human donor with aplastic anemia. The J gene is TRBJ1-1, the V gene TRBV6-1; TRBD1 aligns across 12 bases. CDR3 sequence reads: CASSPGQGARNTEAFF. The CDR3 DNA reads as TGTGCCAGTTCTCCGGGACAGGGGGCAAGGAACACTGAAGCTTTCTTT.